These 31 T cell receptor beta chains were sequenced from one sample in a study of T cell responses to AZD1222 COVID-19 vaccine. Profiled with immunoSEQ multiplex PCR; TCRdb holds only in-frame clones, not every one. The sample has around 64,000 clones, about four fifths seen once; the top ten hold about 6.3%. The specimen comprised peripheral blood, sampled 28 days after the second AZD1222 dose. The origin of the receptors is an adult who received the AZD1222 COVID-19 vaccine.

V and J are TRBV7-9 and TRBJ2-1; no firm D call. This CDR3 comprises 12 residues. Germline V gene lookup returns CDR1 SEHNR and CDR2 FQNEAQ (reference sequence). With 3 bases removed from V and 12 bases from J, the gap between germline ends came to 12 bases. CDR3 amino acids: CASSLELTGQFF. In DNA, the CDR3 is TGTGCCAGCAGCTTGGAGCTTACGGGGCAGTTCTTC.

The chain uses TRBV6-1 and TRBJ1-4, with unresolved D. The V gene's germline CDR1 is MNHNS and CDR2 SASEGT. The CDR3 covers 17 residues. Trimming took 2 bases from V and 0 from J, leaving 13 bases between them. This CDR3 is CASSERSGWATNEKLFF. The CDR3 nucleotides read TGTGCCAGCAGTGAACGGTCCGGTTGGGCAACTAATGAAAAACTGTTTTTT.

The chain couples TRBV30 to TRBJ1-5, with D possibly being TRBD1 (6 bases). Trimming took 3 bases from V and 2 from J, leaving 11 bases between them. From germline, CDR1 is GTSNPN and CDR2 SVGIG (reference sequence). The CDR3 covers 14 residues. The CDR3 spells CAWSKGGGNQPQHF. The CDR3 coding sequence is TGTGCCTGGAGCAAAGGGGGTGGCAATCAGCCCCAGCATTTT.

This chain connects TRBV10-3 to TRBJ2-2; 7 bases are a match to TRBD2. V lost 2 bases to trimming and J lost 7 bases; unmatched junction nucleotides: 7. This CDR3 is built from 15 residues. Germline values: CDR1 ENHRY, CDR2 SYGVKD. The CDR3 protein is CAISEGPGGDGELFF. In DNA form, the CDR3 reads TGTGCCATCAGTGAGGGCCCGGGGGGTGACGGGGAGCTGTTTTTT.

This chain links TRBV5-1 with TRBJ1-5; 8 bases are shared with TRBD1. CDR3 length equals 14 residues. Germline loops: CDR1 SGHRS, CDR2 YFSETQ. Trimming took 4 bases from V and 2 from J; bases not matched to a gene: 2. CDR3 bases: TGCGCCAGCAGCGTGGACAGGGGCAATCAGCCCCAGCATTTT. It translates to CASSVDRGNQPQHF.

The rearrangement joins TRBV7-8 to TRBJ2-7, with D possibly TRBD2 on 6 matching bases. The CDR3 runs 15 residues. Trimming removed 5 bases at V and 4 bases at J, with 18 bases between. Germline assignment: CDR1 SGHVS and CDR2 FQNEAQ. The CDR3 reads CASSKKEGFTYEQYF. The CDR3 DNA reads TGTGCCAGCAGCAAGAAGGAGGGTTTTACTTACGAGCAGTACTTC.

To note about this clone: The junction departs from the called germline gene at one end, perhaps through a read error. The chain links TRBV28 to TRBJ2-1; a possible D gene is TRBD2 (6 bases). This CDR3 comprises 11 residues. Germline CDR1 is MDHEN and CDR2 is SYDVKM. This chain's CDR3 is CASSFAGLLIF. The CDR3 region has the DNA TGTGCCAGCAGTTTTGCGGGGCTTTTGATCTTC.

V and J are TRBV20-1 and TRBJ1-2; 9 nucleotides agree with TRBD1. The germline CDR1 and CDR2 sequences are DFQATT and SNEGSKA (reference sequence). This CDR3 spans 11 amino acids. The CDR3 DNA follows: TGCAGCGCGTGGACAGGGGTAGGCTACACCTTC. It translates to CSAWTGVGYTF.

The chain links TRBV9 to TRBJ2-3; weak D call: TRBD1 (5 bases). The V end was cut by 4 bases, the J end by 1 base, with 10 bases between. From germline, CDR1 is SGDLS and CDR2 YYNGEE. The CDR3 has 14 amino acids. CDR3 loop: CASSSRQRTDTQYF. The CDR3, as DNA: TGTGCCAGCAGCTCCCGACAGCGCACAGATACGCAGTATTTT.

V gene TRBV4-1 combines with J gene TRBJ2-7; D gene uncertain. The CDR3 consists of 16 residues. Germline lookup yields CDR1 MGHRA and CDR2 YSYEKL. Trimming shortened V by 1 base and J by 5 bases, and 18 bases separated the two germline ends. This chain's CDR3 is CASSQGVGREEDEQYF. The CDR3 bases are TGCGCCAGCAGCCAAGGAGTGGGCCGCGAGGAAGACGAGCAGTACTTC.

This chain uses TRBV6-5 with TRBJ2-7, with a tentative D call TRBD2 (5 bases). This CDR3 spans 14 amino acids. The V end lost 0 bases, the J end lost 3 bases, and 9 bases lay between the germline ends. Germline-derived CDR1 and CDR2 are MNHEY and SVGAGI. The CDR3 nucleotides are TGTGCCAGCAGTTACTCGCCAGAGGGCTACGAGCAGTACTTC. It translates to CASSYSPEGYEQYF.

The chain couples TRBV20-1 to TRBJ2-1, with 11 bases lining up with TRBD2. This CDR3 region has 15 residues. Germline assignment: CDR1 DFQATT and CDR2 SNEGSKA (reference sequence). V lost 3 bases, J lost 6 bases, and 7 bases stayed unmatched. The CDR3 coding sequence is TGCAGTGCTAGTGTAGCGGGGGGGCCATTCAATGAGCAGTTCTTC. Encoded protein: CSASVAGGPFNEQFF.

The chain carries TRBV3-1 (or the pseudogene TRBV3-2) and TRBJ2-6, with D tentatively TRBD1 (5 bases). The germline V gene encodes CDR1 LGHDT and CDR2 YNNKEL (reference sequence). This CDR3 is built from 19 residues. Trimming removed 1 base from V and 0 bases from J, with 16 bases in between. CDR3 residues: CASSQVFWGLNSGANVLTF. CDR3 DNA: TGTGCCAGCAGCCAAGTTTTCTGGGGCCTGAACTCTGGGGCCAACGTCCTGACTTTC.

This chain uses TRBV19 with TRBJ1-5; a possible D gene is TRBD1 (5 bases). From germline, CDR1 is LNHDA and CDR2 SQIVND (reference sequence). V gave up 3 bases and J gave up 2 bases, with 11 bases separating them. This CDR3 spans 15 amino acids. The CDR3 nucleotides read TGTGCCAGTAGTATGGGACCCCAGGGCAATCAGCCCCAGCATTTT. Residues: CASSMGPQGNQPQHF.

The chain employs TRBV28 and TRBJ1-4; D not certain. From germline, CDR1 is MDHEN and CDR2 SYDVKM. The CDR3 is made up of 14 amino acids. The V end lost 9 bases, the J end lost 7 bases, and 18 bases lay between the germline ends. CDR3 nucleotides: TGTGCCAGTAAAGGTTACCCCCGGAGTGAAAAACTGTTTTTT. It yields the protein CASKGYPRSEKLFF.

This clone was counted a single time. The rearrangement links TRBV6-6 to TRBJ1-5, with no clear D. The germline V and J ends were trimmed by 2 bases and 0 bases, with 11 bases remaining between them. Germline V CDR1 and CDR2: MNHNY, SVGAGI (reference sequence). This CDR3 comprises 16 residues. The CDR3 is CASSYPTDFSNQPQHF. CDR3 DNA: TGTGCCAGCAGTTACCCCACGGACTTTAGCAATCAGCCCCAGCATTTT.

This clone was seen only once. The chain joins TRBV13 to TRBJ1-6; D remains unclear. Trimming removed 1 base at V and 0 bases at J, with 10 bases between. CDR1 is PRHDT and CDR2 is FYEKMQ in the germline V gene (reference sequence). The CDR3 covers 17 residues. CDR3 amino acids: CASSLESESSYNSPLHF. The CDR3 nucleotides are TGTGCCAGCAGCTTAGAATCTGAGAGCTCCTATAATTCACCCCTCCACTTT.

J is TRBJ2-7 and V is TRBV7-2; 10 nucleotides agree with TRBD2. The CDR3 extends over 15 amino acids. Germline V gene sequence: CDR1 SGHTA, CDR2 FQGNSA. Germline trimming cut 0 bases from V and 3 bases from J; bases unmatched to any gene: 2. This CDR3 reads CASSLAGLADYEQYF. The CDR3 nucleotides read TGTGCCAGCAGCTTAGCAGGACTAGCGGACTACGAGCAGTACTTC.

The J gene is TRBJ1-6, the V gene TRBV5-8; D is unresolved. Trimming shortened V by 4 bases and J by 6 bases, and 8 bases separated the two germline ends. Germline V gene sequence: CDR1 SGHTS, CDR2 YDEGEE. This CDR3 is built from 13 residues. CDR3 bases: TGTGCCAGCAGCCGTGCTGGTAATTCACCCCTCCACTTT. This translates into CASSRAGNSPLHF.

The V gene is TRBV10-3, the J gene TRBJ1-5; D is uncertain. The CDR3 has 15 residues. Germline V CDR1 and CDR2: ENHRY, SYGVKD. Between the trimmed V and J ends, which lost 0 bases and 4 bases, there was a span of 10 bases. CDR3 region: CAISESGIRNQPQHF. CDR3 in DNA: TGTGCCATCAGTGAGTCAGGGATTCGTAATCAGCCCCAGCATTTT.

The rearrangement uses TRBV4-1 and TRBJ2-3; D is possibly TRBD1 (6 bases). V shed 3 bases and J shed 2 bases, with 12 bases lying between them. CDR3 length: 15 residues. CDR1 is MGHRA, CDR2 YSYEKL, per germline. CDR3 protein: CASSQLAGATDTQYF. In DNA, the CDR3 is TGCGCCAGCAGCCAGCTGGCAGGGGCCACAGATACGCAGTATTTT.

The chain has TRBV2 and TRBJ1-4, with 7 positions matching TRBD1. The J segment lost 1 base and the V segment lost 8 bases, leaving 4 bases of the junction unmatched. The CDR3 sequence is 14 residues long. Germline V gene sequence: CDR1 SNHLY, CDR2 FYNNEI. The CDR3 nucleotides read TGTGCCAGCGACAGGGCTGGAACTAATGAAAAACTGTTTTTT. Its protein product is CASDRAGTNEKLFF. Full variable domain (remainder filled in from reference TRBV2 and TRBJ1-4): EPEVTQTPSHQVTQMGQEVILRCVPISNHLYFYWYRQILGQKVEFLVSFYNNEISEKSEIFDDQFSVERPDGSNFTLKIRSTKLEDSAMYFCASDRAGTNEKLFFGSGTQLSVL.

The chain carries TRBV6-5 and TRBJ2-1, with 9 positions matching TRBD2. CDR3 size: 14 residues. With 7 bases clipped from V and 6 bases from J, the junction kept 7 bases outside the gene matches. Germline V lookup: CDR1 MNHEY, CDR2 SVGAGI. Here the CDR3 reads CASTSSGDVNEQFF. CDR3 bases: TGTGCCAGCACCTCTAGCGGGGACGTCAATGAGCAGTTCTTC.

This clone turned up a few times. The chain uses TRBV11-3 and TRBJ2-1; possible D gene TRBD1, 5 bases. Germline CDR1 SGHNT, CDR2 YENEEA. The CDR3 consists of 15 residues. V was cut by 4 bases and J by 7 bases, with 17 bases left in between. Here the CDR3 reads CASSSLAGSKNEQFF. CDR3 sequence (DNA): TGTGCCAGCAGCTCCCTGGCAGGGTCGAAGAATGAGCAGTTCTTC.

The chain carries TRBV7-2 and TRBJ1-5, with unresolved D. Germline V gives CDR1 SGHTA, CDR2 FQGNSA. The CDR3 length is 16 residues. The ends were cut back, 3 bases at V and 1 base at J, with 13 bases in the middle. The CDR3 region is CASSFEVRQSNQPQHF. CDR3 coding DNA: TGTGCCAGCAGCTTTGAGGTCCGACAAAGCAATCAGCCCCAGCATTTT.

This sequence joins TRBV2 and TRBJ1-4; D ambiguous. This CDR3 is 15 amino acids long. The V end was cut by 6 bases, the J end by 8 bases, with 19 bases between. CDR1 is SNHLY and CDR2 is FYNNEI in the germline V gene. DNA for the CDR3: TGTGCCAGCAGAAGGGCTGATTTGGATGAGGAAAAACTGTTTTTT. It is translated as CASRRADLDEEKLFF.

This sequence joins TRBV19 and TRBJ1-2; 7 bases are shared with TRBD1. V gave up 6 bases and J gave up 2 bases; unmatched junction bases: 9. The CDR3 has 15 residues. Germline CDR1 LNHDA, CDR2 SQIVND (reference sequence). The CDR3, as DNA: TGTGCCAGTAGCGTGGCAGGGGGTACCAACTATGGCTACACCTTC. Translating it yields CASSVAGGTNYGYTF.

The sample holds one count of this clone. The V gene is TRBV13, the J gene TRBJ2-7, with 11 bases fitting TRBD2. The CDR3 is made up of 14 amino acids. The V gene's germline CDR1 is PRHDT and CDR2 FYEKMQ (reference sequence). With V trimmed by 7 bases and J by 7 bases, 9 bases remained unmatched. CDR3 nucleotide sequence: TGTGCCAGCATAGCGGGGGGGCCGGACGGGGAGCAGTACTTC. Translation gives CASIAGGPDGEQYF. Full variable domain (rest looked up from reference TRBV13 and TRBJ2-7): AAGVIQSPRHLIKEKRETATLKCYPIPRHDTVYWYQQGPGQDPQFLISFYEKMQSDKGSIPDRFSAQQFSDYHSELNMSSLELGDSALYFCASIAGGPDGEQYFGPGTRLTVT.

The gene calls are TRBV11-3 and TRBJ2-7, with 9 bases lining up with TRBD1. The V and J ends lost 4 bases and 2 bases, in that order; junction bases with no gene match: 6. CDR3 length equals 15 residues. CDR1 SGHNT and CDR2 YENEEA come from the germline V gene. This CDR3 is CASSSPGQGPYEQYF. For the CDR3, the DNA is TGTGCCAGCAGCTCGCCGGGACAGGGTCCCTACGAGCAGTACTTC.

Worth noting for this clone: At one end the junction does not follow the germline gene, possibly because of a read error. The rearrangement joins TRBV4-2 to TRBJ2-7; 8 bases line up with TRBD1. The germline V gene has CDR1 LGHNA and CDR2 YNFKEQ. This CDR3 has 18 amino acids. The CDR3 protein is CPSPQDDWGTGKPYEQYF. The CDR3 DNA follows: TGTCCCAGCCCCCAAGACGACTGGGGGACAGGCAAACCTTACGAGCAGTACTTC.

The V gene is TRBV12-3 or TRBV12-4, the J gene TRBJ1-4; D unresolved. This CDR3 has 13 amino acids. V lost 6 bases, J lost 11 bases, and 16 bases lay in between. The CDR3 DNA is TGTGCCAGCAGCCGAGACGGACTGTACAAACTGTTTTTT. The encoded protein is CASSRDGLYKLFF.